The 22 T cell receptor beta chains listed next were all sequenced from one sample in a study of PD-L1 blockade in urothelial cancer. The time point: peripheral blood 6 weeks after treatment start. Generated by immunoSEQ multiplex PCR, the TCRdb table keeps only in-frame clones and is missing some. Here the sample spans about 76,000 clones, 85% to 95% being singletons. Sample: PBMCs, taken around atezolizumab (anti-PD-L1) treatment. The receptor source for this set is a woman older than 75 with urothelial cancer.

The chain joins TRBV6-1 to TRBJ2-7, with 9 nucleotides matching TRBD2. The germline V gene has CDR1 MNHNS and CDR2 SASEGT. This CDR3 is 15 amino acids long. V lost 0 bases, J lost 0 bases, and 0 bases stayed unmatched. The CDR3 loop reads CASSEASGSSYEQYF. In DNA form, the CDR3 reads TGTGCCAGCAGTGAAGCTAGCGGGAGCTCCTACGAGCAGTACTTC.

The chain employs TRBV2 and TRBJ1-1, with D possibly matching TRBD1 (6 bases). Germline CDR1 is SNHLY and CDR2 is FYNNEI. This CDR3 has 15 amino acids. Trimming removed 6 bases from V and 0 bases from J, with 14 bases in between. The CDR3 bases are TGTGCCAGCAGAGCTGACAGGACAGTGAACACTGAAGCTTTCTTT. Protein: CASRADRTVNTEAFF. Together with reference TRBV2 and TRBJ1-1, the CDR3 gives the full variable domain: EPEVTQTPSHQVTQMGQEVILRCVPISNHLYFYWYRQILGQKVEFLVSFYNNEISEKSEIFDDQFSVERPDGSNFTLKIRSTKLEDSAMYFCASRADRTVNTEAFFGQGTRLTVV.

The chain couples TRBV10-2 to TRBJ2-2, with TRBD1 identical over 9 bases. Per the germline V gene, CDR1 is WSHSY and CDR2 is SAAADI. Trimming cost V 8 bases and J 6 bases; bases outside gene matches: 7. The length of the CDR3 is 14 residues. The CDR3 coding sequence is TGCGCCAGCGGGGGACAGGGATTCCCCGGGGAGCTGTTTTTT. Translation gives CASGGQGFPGELFF.

This chain connects TRBV6-1 to TRBJ2-3; 11 bases fit TRBD2. The ends lost 4 bases at V and 2 bases at J; junction bases unmatched: 14. This CDR3 contains 19 residues. From germline, CDR1 is MNHNS and CDR2 SASEGT. The chain's CDR3 is CASSAWLAGGPYHTDTQYF. CDR3 nucleotide sequence: TGTGCCAGCAGTGCGTGGCTAGCGGGAGGCCCCTACCACACAGATACGCAGTATTTT.

The CDR3 region has the DNA TGTGCCAGCAGCGTAGAAACAGCCATAAACTATGGCTACACCTTC. Amino acid sequence: CASSVETAINYGYTF. This chain connects TRBV9 to TRBJ1-2; D not certain. The germline gives CDR1 SGDLS, CDR2 YYNGEE. V was trimmed by 0 bases and J by 2 bases, leaving 11 bases between them. The length of the CDR3 is 15 residues.

V gene TRBV15 combines with J gene TRBJ1-1, with D perhaps matching TRBD1 (6 bases). The ends were cut back, 0 bases at V and 4 bases at J, with 12 bases in the middle. This CDR3 region has 15 residues. Germline CDR1 is LNHNV and CDR2 is YYDKDF (reference sequence). The CDR3 nucleotides read TGTGCCACCAGCAGAGATTTGGGGGCGGTCACTGAAGCTTTCTTT. Translated, it gives CATSRDLGAVTEAFF.

V and J are TRBV9 and TRBJ2-3; 7 positions match TRBD2. The ends lost 2 bases at V and 3 bases at J; junction bases unmatched: 6. The CDR3 has 15 amino acids. CDR1 is SGDLS, CDR2 YYNGEE, per germline. DNA for the CDR3: TGTGCCAGCAGCGTCGAGCGGGGACTTACAGATACGCAGTATTTT. Translating gives CASSVERGLTDTQYF. Combining the CDR3 with reference TRBV9 and TRBJ2-3 gives the whole variable domain DSGVTQTPKHLITATGQRVTLRCSPRSGDLSVYWYQQSLDQGLQFLIQYYNGEERAKGNILERFSAQQFPDLHSELNLSSLELGDSALYFCASSVERGLTDTQYFGPGTRLTVL.

Comment on this clone: Other DNA sequences in the sample encode the same CDR3. V gene TRBV27 combines with J gene TRBJ1-5, with D uncertain. The germline gives CDR1 MNHEY, CDR2 SMNVEV (reference sequence). Between the trimmed V and J ends, which lost 0 bases and 2 bases, there was a span of 8 bases. The CDR3 length is 15 residues. The CDR3 loop reads CASSLSAGGNQPQHF. The CDR3 nucleotides are TGTGCCAGCAGTTTATCGGCTGGAGGCAATCAGCCCCAGCATTTT.

The V and J genes are TRBV9 and TRBJ2-1; TRBD2 matches 7 bases. Germline values: CDR1 SGDLS, CDR2 YYNGEE. This CDR3 region has 14 residues. The V segment lost 3 bases and the J segment 9 bases; nucleotides outside the gene matches: 9. The CDR3 protein is CASSARVSGGEQFF. CDR3 DNA sequence: TGTGCCAGCAGCGCCCGAGTGTCGGGGGGTGAGCAGTTCTTC.

V gene TRBV9 combines with J gene TRBJ2-2; TRBD1 matches 7 bases. CDR1 is SGDLS and CDR2 is YYNGEE in the germline V gene. V shed 3 bases and J 5 bases; nucleotides not matched to a gene: 4. This CDR3 has 14 residues. CDR3 nucleotide sequence: TGTGCCAGCAGCGCTCGACAGGGAACCGGGGAGCTGTTTTTT. This sequence encodes CASSARQGTGELFF. The full variable domain, rest sourced from reference TRBV9 and TRBJ2-2, is DSGVTQTPKHLITATGQRVTLRCSPRSGDLSVYWYQQSLDQGLQFLIQYYNGEERAKGNILERFSAQQFPDLHSELNLSSLELGDSALYFCASSARQGTGELFFGEGSRLTVL.

This chain links TRBV28 with TRBJ1-5, with TRBD1 as a possible D gene (5 bases). The germline CDR1 and CDR2 sequences are MDHEN and SYDVKM. CDR3 size: 16 residues. V was cut by 7 bases and J by 0 bases, with 16 bases left in between. The CDR3 protein is CASTQLQGYSNQPQHF. The CDR3, as DNA: TGTGCCAGCACCCAGCTTCAGGGATATAGCAATCAGCCCCAGCATTTT.

V and J are TRBV19 and TRBJ2-6; D might be TRBD1 (5 bases). This CDR3 spans 19 amino acids. The V end lost 3 bases, the J end lost 0 bases, and 18 bases lay between the germline ends. Per germline, CDR1 LNHDA and CDR2 SQIVND (reference sequence). Here the CDR3 reads CASSIGRIRAPSGANVLTF. CDR3 nucleotide sequence: TGTGCCAGTAGTATTGGGCGGATCAGGGCCCCCTCTGGGGCCAACGTCCTGACTTTC.

The chain links TRBV11-3 to TRBJ2-4; TRBD2 might be the D (7 bases). The CDR3 has 15 residues. The germline V gene encodes CDR1 SGHNT and CDR2 YENEEA. Trimming pared 1 base from V and 7 bases from J, leaving 14 bases between. The CDR3 DNA is TGTGCCAGCAGCTTAGGGGGAGGGGGAGAGAACATTCAGTACTTC. It encodes CASSLGGGGENIQYF.

The rearrangement uses TRBV5-4 and TRBJ1-2; D is unclear. The V end lost 4 bases, the J end lost 4 bases, and 17 bases lay between the germline ends. The CDR3 extends over 15 amino acids. Germline CDR1 is SGHNT and CDR2 is YYREEE (reference sequence). CDR3 protein: CASSQRKDWSYGYTF. CDR3 coding DNA: TGTGCCAGCAGCCAACGGAAGGATTGGAGCTATGGCTACACCTTC.

The rearrangement uses TRBV7-9 and TRBJ2-7; 7 bases are shared with TRBD1. Germline CDR1 and CDR2: SEHNR and FQNEAQ (reference sequence). The CDR3 consists of 14 residues. V trimming: 5 bases; J trimming: 4 bases; junction bases outside the gene matches: 8. The CDR3 spells CASSPPGQLYEQYF. In DNA form, the CDR3 reads TGTGCCAGCAGCCCCCCGGGACAGCTTTACGAGCAGTACTTC.

V and J are TRBV5-5 and TRBJ1-2, with D possibly being TRBD1 (6 bases). The CDR3 length is 15 residues. The germline V gene has CDR1 SGHKS and CDR2 YYEKEE (reference sequence). The V end lost 0 bases, the J end lost 3 bases, and 12 bases lay between the germline ends. The CDR3 spells CASSLGSGEYYGYTF. CDR3 nucleotide sequence: TGTGCCAGCAGCTTGGGCTCAGGGGAGTACTATGGCTACACCTTC.

This clone was recorded only once. The chain couples TRBV9 to TRBJ2-1; TRBD2 agrees at 9 bases. The CDR3 is 15 amino acids. V lost 3 bases to trimming and J lost 7 bases; unmatched junction nucleotides: 8. Germline V gene lookup returns CDR1 SGDLS and CDR2 YYNGEE. As DNA, the CDR3 is TGTGCCAGCAGCGGTGAGGTAGCGGGAGAAAATGAGCAGTTCTTC. It encodes CASSGEVAGENEQFF.

This rearrangement joins TRBV28 to TRBJ2-2; 7 bases match TRBD1. The CDR3 consists of 14 residues. The V gene end was trimmed by 8 bases and the J gene end by 5 bases; junction bases not matched to a gene: 8. Germline values: CDR1 MDHEN, CDR2 SYDVKM. The CDR3 DNA follows: TGTGCCAGCTCCGCCGGGACAGCGACCGGGGAGCTGTTTTTT. Its protein product is CASSAGTATGELFF.

This chain links TRBV6-1 with TRBJ2-7, with D possibly matching TRBD2 (5 bases). This CDR3 is 12 amino acids long. Deletions cut 10 bases from V and 5 bases from J, with 15 bases between. Germline V gene data show CDR1 as MNHNS and CDR2 as SASEGT. The CDR3 DNA reads as TGTGCCATCGGACTGCTCGGCCACGAGCAGTACTTC. This codes for CAIGLLGHEQYF.

V and J are TRBV18 and TRBJ1-1, with D unresolved. The CDR3 is 13 residues long. V lost 2 bases to trimming and J lost 3 bases, with 7 bases between them. The germline V gene has CDR1 KGHSH and CDR2 LQKENI. CDR3 in DNA: TGTGCCAGCTCACCAGGGAGGGACACTGAAGCTTTCTTT. This sequence encodes CASSPGRDTEAFF.

The chain employs TRBV6-5 and TRBJ1-6; a possible D gene is TRBD1 (6 bases). The CDR3 contains 13 residues. V shed 10 bases and J shed 6 bases, with 13 bases lying between them. The germline CDR1 and CDR2 sequences are MNHEY and SVGAGI. For the CDR3, the DNA is TGTGCCACCCAGGGGATAAGTAATTCACCCCTCCACTTT. Translated, it gives CATQGISNSPLHF.

The V call is TRBV7-3, the J call TRBJ2-7, with D perhaps matching TRBD2 (6 bases). CDR3 length: 14 residues. V was trimmed by 5 bases and J by 3 bases, leaving 14 bases between them. Germline V CDR1 and CDR2: SGHTA, FQGTGA. The CDR3 nucleotides are TGTGCCAGCAGCCTCGTAGCGGAGCTCTACGAGCAGTACTTC. Translation gives CASSLVAELYEQYF.